This T cell receptor (beta chain) was captured in a study of CD8 T cells in ankylosing spondylitis. This CDR3 is 16 amino acids long. Germline loops: CDR1 MNHNS, CDR2 SASEGT. As for this clonotype: One end of the junction varies from germline; a read error may be responsible.

TCRdb ran MiXCR on the 5' RACE reads and lists one entry per CDR3 protein. The table shows around 150,000 distinct CDR3 sequences, with roughly 10% occurring only once. The chain has TRBV6-1 and TRBJ2-3, with 7 positions matching TRBD2. This sequence originates from a male donor with ankylosing spondylitis or in good health (not recorded which). Sequenced input: blood, either unsorted or a sorted T cell fraction (not recorded which). In DNA, the CDR3 is TGTGTCAGCAGTCCCTTTCCCAGCGGGGTTGGTGGTACGCAGTATTTT. It codes for CVSSPFPSGVGGTQYF.